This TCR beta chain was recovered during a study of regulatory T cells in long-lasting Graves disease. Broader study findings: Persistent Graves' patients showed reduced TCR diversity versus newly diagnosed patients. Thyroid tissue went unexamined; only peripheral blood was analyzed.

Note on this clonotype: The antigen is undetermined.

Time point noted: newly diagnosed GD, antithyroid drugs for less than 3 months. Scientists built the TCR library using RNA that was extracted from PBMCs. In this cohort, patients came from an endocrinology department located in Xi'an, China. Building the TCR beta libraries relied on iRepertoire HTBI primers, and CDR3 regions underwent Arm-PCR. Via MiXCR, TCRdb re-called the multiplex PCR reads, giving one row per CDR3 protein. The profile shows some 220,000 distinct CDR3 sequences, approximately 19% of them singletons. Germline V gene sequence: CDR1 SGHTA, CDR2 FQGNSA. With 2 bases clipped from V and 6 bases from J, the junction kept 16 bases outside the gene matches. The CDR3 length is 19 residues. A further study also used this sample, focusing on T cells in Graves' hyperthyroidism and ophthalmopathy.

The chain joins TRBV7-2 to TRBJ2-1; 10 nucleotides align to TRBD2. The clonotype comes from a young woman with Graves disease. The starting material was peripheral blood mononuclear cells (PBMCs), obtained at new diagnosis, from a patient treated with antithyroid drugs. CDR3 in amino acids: CASSLFVRSGGAGANEQFF. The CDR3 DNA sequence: TGTGCCAGCAGCTTATTTGTCCGGAGCGGGGGGGCCGGGGCCAATGAGCAGTTCTTC.